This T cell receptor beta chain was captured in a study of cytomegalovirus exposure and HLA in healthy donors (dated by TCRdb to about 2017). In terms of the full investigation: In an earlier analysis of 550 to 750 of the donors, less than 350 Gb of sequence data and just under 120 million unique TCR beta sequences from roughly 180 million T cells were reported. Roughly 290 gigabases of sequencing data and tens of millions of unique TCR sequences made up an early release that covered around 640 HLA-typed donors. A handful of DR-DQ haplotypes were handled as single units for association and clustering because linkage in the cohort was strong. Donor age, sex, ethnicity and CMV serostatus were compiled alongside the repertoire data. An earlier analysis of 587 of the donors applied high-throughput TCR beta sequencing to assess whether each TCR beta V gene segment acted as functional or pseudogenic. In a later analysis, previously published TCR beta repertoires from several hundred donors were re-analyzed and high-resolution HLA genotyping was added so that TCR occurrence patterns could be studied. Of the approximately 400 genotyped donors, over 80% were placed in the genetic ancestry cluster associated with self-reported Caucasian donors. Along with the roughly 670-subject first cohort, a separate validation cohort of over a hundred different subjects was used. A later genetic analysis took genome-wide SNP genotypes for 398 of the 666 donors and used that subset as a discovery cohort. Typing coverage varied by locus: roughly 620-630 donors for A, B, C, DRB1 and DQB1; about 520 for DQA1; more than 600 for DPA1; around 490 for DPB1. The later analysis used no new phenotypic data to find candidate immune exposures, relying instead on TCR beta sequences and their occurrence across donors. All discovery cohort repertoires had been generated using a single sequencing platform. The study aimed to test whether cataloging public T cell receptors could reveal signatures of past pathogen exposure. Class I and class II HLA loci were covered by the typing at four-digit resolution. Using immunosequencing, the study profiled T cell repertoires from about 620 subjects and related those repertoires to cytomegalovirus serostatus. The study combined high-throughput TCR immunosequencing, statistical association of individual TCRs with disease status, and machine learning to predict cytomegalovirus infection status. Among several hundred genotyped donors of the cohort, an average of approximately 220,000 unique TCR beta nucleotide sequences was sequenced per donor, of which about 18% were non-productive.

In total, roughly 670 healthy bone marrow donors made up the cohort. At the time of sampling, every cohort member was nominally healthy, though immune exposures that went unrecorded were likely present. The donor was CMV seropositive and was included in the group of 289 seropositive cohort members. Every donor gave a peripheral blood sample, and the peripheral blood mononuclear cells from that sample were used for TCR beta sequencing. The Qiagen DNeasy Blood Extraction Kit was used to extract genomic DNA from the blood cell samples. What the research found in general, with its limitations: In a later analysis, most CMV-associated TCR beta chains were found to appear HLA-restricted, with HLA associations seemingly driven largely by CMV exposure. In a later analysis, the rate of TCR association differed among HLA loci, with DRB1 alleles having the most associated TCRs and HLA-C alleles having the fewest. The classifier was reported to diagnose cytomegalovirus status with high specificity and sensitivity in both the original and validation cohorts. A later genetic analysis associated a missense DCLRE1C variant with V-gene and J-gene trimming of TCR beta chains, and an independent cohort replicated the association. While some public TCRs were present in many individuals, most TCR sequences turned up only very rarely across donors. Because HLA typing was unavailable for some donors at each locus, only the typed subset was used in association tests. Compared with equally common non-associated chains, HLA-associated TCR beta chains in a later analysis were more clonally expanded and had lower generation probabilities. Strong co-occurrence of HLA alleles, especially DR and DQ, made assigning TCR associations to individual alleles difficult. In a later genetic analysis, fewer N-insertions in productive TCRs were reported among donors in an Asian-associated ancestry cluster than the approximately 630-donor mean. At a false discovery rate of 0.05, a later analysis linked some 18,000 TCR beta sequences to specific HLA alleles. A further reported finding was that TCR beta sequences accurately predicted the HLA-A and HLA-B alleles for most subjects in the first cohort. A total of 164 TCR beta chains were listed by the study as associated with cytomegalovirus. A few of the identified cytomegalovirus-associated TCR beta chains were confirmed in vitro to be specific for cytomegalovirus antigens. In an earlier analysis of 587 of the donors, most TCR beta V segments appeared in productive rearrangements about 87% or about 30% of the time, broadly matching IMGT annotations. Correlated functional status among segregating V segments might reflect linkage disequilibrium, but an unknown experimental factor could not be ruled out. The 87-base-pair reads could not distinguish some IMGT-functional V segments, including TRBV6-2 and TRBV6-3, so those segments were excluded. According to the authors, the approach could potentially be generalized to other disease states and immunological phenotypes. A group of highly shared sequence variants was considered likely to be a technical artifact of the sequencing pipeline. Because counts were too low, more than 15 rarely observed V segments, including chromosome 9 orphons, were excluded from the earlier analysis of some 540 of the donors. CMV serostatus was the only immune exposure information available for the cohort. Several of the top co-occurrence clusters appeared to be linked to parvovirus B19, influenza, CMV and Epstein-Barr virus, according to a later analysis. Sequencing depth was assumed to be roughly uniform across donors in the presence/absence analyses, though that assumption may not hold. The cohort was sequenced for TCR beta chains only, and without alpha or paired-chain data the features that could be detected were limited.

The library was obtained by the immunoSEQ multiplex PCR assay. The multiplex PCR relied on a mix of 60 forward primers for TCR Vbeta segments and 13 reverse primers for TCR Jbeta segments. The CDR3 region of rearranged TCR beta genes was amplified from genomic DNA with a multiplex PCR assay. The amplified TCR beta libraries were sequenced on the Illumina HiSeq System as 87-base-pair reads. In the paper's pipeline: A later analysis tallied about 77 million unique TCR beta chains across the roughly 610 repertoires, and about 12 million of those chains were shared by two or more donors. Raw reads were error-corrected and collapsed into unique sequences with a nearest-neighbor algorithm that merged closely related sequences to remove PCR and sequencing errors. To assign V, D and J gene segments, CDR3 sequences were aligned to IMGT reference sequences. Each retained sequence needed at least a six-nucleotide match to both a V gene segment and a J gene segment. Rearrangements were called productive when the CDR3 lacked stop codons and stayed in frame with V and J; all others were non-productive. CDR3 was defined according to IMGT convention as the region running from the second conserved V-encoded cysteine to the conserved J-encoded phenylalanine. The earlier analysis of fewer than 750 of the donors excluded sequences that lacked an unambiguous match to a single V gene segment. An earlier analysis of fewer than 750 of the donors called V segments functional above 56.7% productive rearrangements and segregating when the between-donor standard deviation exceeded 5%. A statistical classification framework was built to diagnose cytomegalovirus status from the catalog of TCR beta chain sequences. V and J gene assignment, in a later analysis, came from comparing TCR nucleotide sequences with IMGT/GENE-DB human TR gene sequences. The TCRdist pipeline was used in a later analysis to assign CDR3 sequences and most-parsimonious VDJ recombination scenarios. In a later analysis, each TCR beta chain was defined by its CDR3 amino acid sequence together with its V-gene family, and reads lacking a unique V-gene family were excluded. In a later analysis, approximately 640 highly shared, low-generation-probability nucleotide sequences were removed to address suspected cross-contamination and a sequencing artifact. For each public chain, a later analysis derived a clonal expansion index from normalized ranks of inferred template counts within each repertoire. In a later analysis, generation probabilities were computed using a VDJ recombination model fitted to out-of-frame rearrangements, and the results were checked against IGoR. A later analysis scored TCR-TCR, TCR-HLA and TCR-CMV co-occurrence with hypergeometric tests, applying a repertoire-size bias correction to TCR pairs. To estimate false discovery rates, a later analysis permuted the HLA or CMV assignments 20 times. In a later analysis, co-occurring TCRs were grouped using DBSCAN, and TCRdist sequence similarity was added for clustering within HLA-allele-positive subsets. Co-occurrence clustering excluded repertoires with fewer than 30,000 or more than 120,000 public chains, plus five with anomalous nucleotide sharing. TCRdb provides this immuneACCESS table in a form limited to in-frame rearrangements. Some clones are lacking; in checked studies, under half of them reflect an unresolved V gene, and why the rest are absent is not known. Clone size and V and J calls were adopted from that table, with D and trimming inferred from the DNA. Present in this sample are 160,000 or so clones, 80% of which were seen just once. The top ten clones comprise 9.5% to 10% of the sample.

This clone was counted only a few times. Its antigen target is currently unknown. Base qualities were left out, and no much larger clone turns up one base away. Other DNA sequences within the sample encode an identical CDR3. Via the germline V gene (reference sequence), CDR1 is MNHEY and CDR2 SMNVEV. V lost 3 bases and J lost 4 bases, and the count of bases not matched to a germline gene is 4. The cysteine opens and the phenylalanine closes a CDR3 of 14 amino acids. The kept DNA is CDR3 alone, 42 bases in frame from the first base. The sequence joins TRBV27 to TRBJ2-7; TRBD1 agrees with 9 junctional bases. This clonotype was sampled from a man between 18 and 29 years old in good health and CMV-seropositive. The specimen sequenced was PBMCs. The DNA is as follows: TGTGCCAGCAGTTTGGGACAGGGTGCTTACGAGCAGTACTTC. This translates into CASSLGQGAYEQYF.